The T cell receptor beta chain described here comes from a study of cytomegalovirus exposure and HLA in healthy donors. Study-level findings and limits: In a later analysis, donors in an Asian-associated ancestry cluster reportedly had fewer N-insertions in productive TCRs than the cohort mean. In an earlier analysis, productive rearrangement rates for most beta V segments clustered near 87% or 30%.

The PCR employed 60 Vbeta primers together with 13 Jbeta primers. Using immunoSEQ multiplex PCR, the repertoire was profiled, and TCRdb retains in-frame clones only, with some absent. This table lists more than 95,000 clones. The germline CDR1 and CDR2 sequences are MNHNS and SASEGT. CDR3 length: 15 amino acids. V lost 6 bases, J lost 3 bases, and 8 bases stayed unmatched. A word on this clone: Its specificity is not known.

The sequence came from a man aged 35 to 55 in good health and CMV-seronegative. The chain links TRBV6-1 to TRBJ1-2; 9 nucleotides match TRBD1. Material for sequencing was PBMCs. The CDR3 DNA follows: TGTGCCAGCAGAAACCGGGACAGGGAGTACTATGGCTACACCTTC. Translating gives CASRNRDREYYGYTF.